This T cell receptor beta chain was recorded in a study of OX40 agonist ivuxolimab in advanced cancers. Study information: Patients received ivuxolimab, an intravenous treatment, every 2 weeks at 0.01 to 10 mg/kg.

Profiled with immunoSEQ multiplex PCR; TCRdb holds only in-frame clones, not every one. The top ten clones hold 0.31% of a sample with 90,000 to 120,000 clones, less than 95% of them seen once. The V segment lost 5 bases and the J segment 6 bases; nucleotides outside the gene matches: 9. This CDR3 is built from 15 residues. Germline lookup yields CDR1 SGHAT and CDR2 FQDESV (reference sequence). Collection of blood occurred at baseline, at cycle 4 day 1, and at cycle 7 day 1. This chain joins TRBV11-1 and TRBJ2-3, with 9 bases identical to TRBD1. The source was CD4+ or CD8+ T cells sorted from blood, collected in a trial of the OX40 agonist ivuxolimab. This TCR was sampled from an adult with an advanced solid tumor such as melanoma, head and neck, liver or kidney cancer. Written as DNA, the CDR3 is TGTGCCAGCAGCCTAATGGACAGGGGCTTGGATACGCAGTATTTT. This encodes CASSLMDRGLDTQYF.